One sample yielded the 6 T cell receptor beta chains listed below, sequenced in a study of T cells after yellow fever vaccination. TCRdb recomputed calls from the 5' RACE reads with MiXCR, one row per CDR3 protein. The table has under 400,000 distinct CDR3 sequences, around 13% seen once. Sample: CD4+ T cells sorted from PBMCs, taken 15 days after the yellow fever booster vaccination. The receptors shown here come from a man aged 18-30 years who received the YFV17D yellow fever vaccine.

The V and J genes are TRBV7-2 and TRBJ2-7; a weak D match, TRBD2 (6 bases). CDR1 is SGHTA and CDR2 is FQGNSA in the germline V gene. The CDR3 is made up of 13 amino acids. V lost 5 bases and J 3 bases, leaving 11 bases between the germline ends. The CDR3 region has the DNA TGTGCCAGCAGCCGCGGGACCGTCTACGAGCAGTACTTC. It yields the protein CASSRGTVYEQYF.

The V and J genes are TRBV7-2 and TRBJ2-1, with unresolved D. Germline CDR1 is SGHTA and CDR2 is FQGNSA. The CDR3 is 13 residues long. V was trimmed by 4 bases and J by 11 bases, leaving 15 bases between them. In DNA, the CDR3 is TGTGCCAGCAGCTCGATGGCGGCGGAGAAGCAGTTCTTC. Translation gives CASSSMAAEKQFF.

The J gene is TRBJ1-2, the V gene TRBV20-1; TRBD1 matches 9 bases. Germline V CDR1 and CDR2: DFQATT, SNEGSKA (reference sequence). V gave up 6 bases and J gave up 4 bases; unmatched junction bases: 9. This CDR3 comprises 14 residues. CDR3 amino acids: CSARGRDRAYGYTF. DNA of the CDR3: TGCAGTGCCCGGGGCCGGGACAGGGCCTATGGCTACACCTTC.

The chain recombines TRBV28 with TRBJ1-2; a weak D match, TRBD1 (6 bases). Per the germline V gene, CDR1 is MDHEN and CDR2 is SYDVKM. V was shortened by 8 bases and J by 2 bases, with 12 bases between the two germline ends. This CDR3 comprises 13 residues. CDR3 protein: CASLPGANYGYTF. CDR3 sequence (DNA): TGTGCCAGCCTACCGGGGGCGAACTATGGCTACACCTTC.

V gene TRBV6-6 combines with J gene TRBJ2-7; D unresolved. This CDR3 has 12 residues. Germline CDR1 MNHNY, CDR2 SVGAGI (reference sequence). Between the trimmed V and J ends, which lost 5 bases and 4 bases, there was a span of 9 bases. The CDR3 coding sequence is TGTGCCAGCAGTCCCAACCAGTACGAGCAGTACGTC. The encoded protein is CASSPNQYEQYV.

CDR3 protein: CADNSGKSTDTQYF. CDR3 coding DNA: TGTGCCGACAATAGCGGTAAAAGCACAGATACGCAGTATTTT. The chain joins TRBV2 to TRBJ2-3; D might be TRBD2 (6 bases). This CDR3 is 14 amino acids long. V lost 11 bases and J 0 bases, leaving 15 bases between the germline ends. Germline-derived CDR1 and CDR2 are SNHLY and FYNNEI.